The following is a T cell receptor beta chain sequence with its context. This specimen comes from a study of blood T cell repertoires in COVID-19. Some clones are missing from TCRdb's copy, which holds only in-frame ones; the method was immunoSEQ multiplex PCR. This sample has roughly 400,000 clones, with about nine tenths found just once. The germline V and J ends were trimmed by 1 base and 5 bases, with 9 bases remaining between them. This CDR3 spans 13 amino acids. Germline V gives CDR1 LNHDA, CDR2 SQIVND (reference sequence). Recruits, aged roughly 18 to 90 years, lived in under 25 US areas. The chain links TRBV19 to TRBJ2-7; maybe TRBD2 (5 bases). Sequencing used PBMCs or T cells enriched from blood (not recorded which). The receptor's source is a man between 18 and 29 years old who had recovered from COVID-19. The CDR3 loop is CASSIVGSDEQYF. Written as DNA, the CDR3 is TGTGCCAGTAGTATAGTTGGGAGCGACGAGCAGTACTTC.